Listed below are T cell receptor beta chains from one sample, sequenced in a study of blood T cell repertoires in COVID-19. Only in-frame clones appear in the TCRdb table, and some are missing; sequencing was by immunoSEQ multiplex PCR. The top ten clones hold about 17% of a sample with some 93,000 clones, 75% to 90% of them seen once. The sequenced sample was peripheral blood. The receptors come from an elderly woman with acute or convalescent COVID-19. CDR3s include the opening cysteine and the closing phenylalanine or tryptophan. D genes are given only for firm matches. Clone size appears in some rows only: once, few, many, or a class for an expanded clone.

.,TRBD1,15,TRBV5-6,TRBJ1-6,TGTGCCAGCAGCCCCGGGACAGGGTATAATTCACCCCTCCACTTT,CASSPGTGYNSPLHF
.,.,14,TRBV27,TRBJ2-7,TGTGCCAGCTGGGCGGGAAGGGCAAACAACGAGCAGTACTTC,CASWAGRANNEQYF
.,TRBD2,14,TRBV28,TRBJ2-4,TGTGCCAGCAGTTTCAACGGGGGAGGGAACATTCAGTACTTC,CASSFNGGGNIQYF
.,.,12,TRBV7-9,TRBJ2-3,TGTGCCAGCAGCTTGAGGGCAGATACGCAGTATTTT,CASSLRADTQYF
.,.,14,TRBV6-6,TRBJ2-5,TGTGCCAGCAGCTGGACGGGGTCCCTGGAGACCCAGTACTTC,CASSWTGSLETQYF
.,.,15,TRBV28,TRBJ1-5,TGTGCCAGCAGCGGGATCCCAGGGGGCAATCAGCCCCAGCATTTT,CASSGIPGGNQPQHF
.,.,15,TRBV6-2/TRBV6-3,TRBJ2-1,TGTGCCAGCAGTTACTACGGGGATGCGAGCGATGAGCAGTTCTTC,CASSYYGDASDEQFF
.,TRBD2,14,TRBV25-1,TRBJ2-1,TGTGCCAGCCAGCGGGACTCCGTCTACAATGAGCAGTTCTTC,CASQRDSVYNEQFF
.,TRBD2,17,TRBV27,TRBJ2-2,TGTGCCAGCAGTTTATTGGCTAGCGGGGGTGTAACCGGGGAGCTGTTTTTT,CASSLLASGGVTGELFF
.,.,14,TRBV5-6,TRBJ2-3,TGTGCCAGCAGCTTTGGGCAGGCGTCGCATACGCAGTATTTT,CASSFGQASHTQYF
.,TRBD1,13,TRBV3-1/TRBV3-2,TRBJ1-5,TGTGCCAGCAGCCTGGGACAGAATCAGCCCCAGCATTTT,CASSLGQNQPQHF
.,TRBD1,14,TRBV5-6,TRBJ1-2,TGTGCCAGCAGCTTTGACAGGGGTAACTATGGCTACACCTTC,CASSFDRGNYGYTF
.,.,15,TRBV6-6,TRBJ1-5,TGTGCCAGCAGTTACGAGGGCAGGGGCAGTCAGCCCCAGCATTTT,CASSYEGRGSQPQHF
.,TRBD2,18,TRBV3-1/TRBV3-2,TRBJ2-2,TGTGCCAGCAGCCAAAGGGGACTAGCGGGGGGGCCAACCGGGGAGCTGTTTTTT,CASSQRGLAGGPTGELFF
.,.,12,TRBV30,TRBJ2-1,TGTGCCTGGAGGGACAGCAACAATGAGCAGTTCTTC,CAWRDSNNEQFF
once,TRBD2,13,TRBV5-4,TRBJ2-3,TGTGCCAGCACCCTAGCGGGGGGGGATACGCAGTATTTT,CASTLAGGDTQYF
.,TRBD2,15,TRBV5-6,TRBJ2-1,TGTGCCAGCTCCATCCGGGGGGGCTCCTACAATGAGCAGTTCTTC,CASSIRGGSYNEQFF
.,TRBD2,17,TRBV18,TRBJ2-3,TGTGCCAGCTCACCAAGGGTAGCGGGGGCAGGTGGAGATACGCAGTATTTT,CASSPRVAGAGGDTQYF
.,.,14,TRBV7-2,TRBJ2-7,TGTGCCAGCAGCTTAGTTCTTAACTCCTACGAGCAGTACTTC,CASSLVLNSYEQYF
.,.,15,TRBV5-1,TRBJ2-7,TGCGCCAGCAGCCACGGGGGTGCGGCTAACTACGAGCAGTACTTC,CASSHGGAANYEQYF
few,.,14,TRBV7-2,TRBJ1-2,TGTGCCAGCAGCCACGTAACAGTAGGATATGGCTACACCTTC,CASSHVTVGYGYTF
.,TRBD2,16,TRBV6-2/TRBV6-3,TRBJ2-3,TGTGCCAGCAGTTACTCGGGGACTAGCAGCACAGATACGCAGTATTTT,CASSYSGTSSTDTQYF
.,.,13,TRBV13,TRBJ1-1,TGTGCCAGCAGCCCCCAGGGTCACACTGAAGCTTTCTTT,CASSPQGHTEAFF
.,TRBD1,15,TRBV6-5,TRBJ2-7,TGTGCCAGCAGGACATGGACAGGGGGTTCCTACGAGCAGTACTTC,CASRTWTGGSYEQYF
few,.,14,TRBV2,TRBJ2-7,TGTGCCAGCAGTGAGAGGGATCGCCCCTACGAGCAGTACTTC,CASSERDRPYEQYF
.,.,13,TRBV6-5,TRBJ1-1,TGTGCCAGCACCAGAGGACAACCCTCGGAAGCTTTCTTT,CASTRGQPSEAFF
once,TRBD2,18,TRBV5-1,TRBJ2-2,TGCGCCAGCAGCTTGGTTCCCGCGGGGGGCGGAAACACCGGGGAGCTGTTTTTT,CASSLVPAGGGNTGELFF
.,.,17,TRBV5-1,TRBJ2-2,TGCGCCAGCAGCTTGACGTTCGGGGTTGCAGCAACCGGGGAGCTGTTTTTT,CASSLTFGVAATGELFF
.,TRBD1,15,TRBV6-6,TRBJ1-6,TGTGCCAGCAGTTACGGGACAGGGGCCCATTCACCCCTCCACTTT,CASSYGTGAHSPLHF
.,TRBD1,15,TRBV5-5,TRBJ2-7,TGTGCCAGCAGCTTAGGACAGGGGGCCTCCTACGAGCAGTACTTC,CASSLGQGASYEQYF
.,.,14,TRBV7-2,TRBJ2-7,TGTGCCAGCAGCCCACAGGGGGGGGGCTACGAGCAGTACTTC,CASSPQGGGYEQYF
.,TRBD2,16,TRBV5-1,TRBJ2-3,TGCGCCAGCAGCGCGGGACTAGCGGGTTACACAGATACGCAGTATTTT,CASSAGLAGYTDTQYF
.,.,16,TRBV11-2,TRBJ1-2,TGTGCCAGCAGCCCCCAGGACAAGGAGAGATACTATGGCTACACCTTC,CASSPQDKERYYGYTF
.,TRBD2,14,TRBV3-1/TRBV3-2,TRBJ2-5,TGTGCCAGCAGCCGGCTGGGGAGGGAAGAGACCCAGTACTTC,CASSRLGREETQYF
.,TRBD2,14,TRBV5-1,TRBJ2-1,TGCGCCAGCAGCCACGGGCTAGCGGGGCATGAGCAGTTCTTC,CASSHGLAGHEQFF
once,.,15,TRBV2,TRBJ2-7,TGTGCCAGCAGTGTGAGTCCGGGTTTGGGCTACGAGCAGTACTTC,CASSVSPGLGYEQYF
.,.,14,TRBV2,TRBJ2-5,TGTGCCAGCAGAGCCGCCCGCTCTCAAGAGACCCAGTACTTC,CASRAARSQETQYF
once,.,18,TRBV25-1,TRBJ1-5,TGTGCCAGCAGTGAATCAGTGCAGGGTTCAGTCATCAATCAGCCCCAGCATTTT,CASSESVQGSVINQPQHF
.,.,14,TRBV4-1,TRBJ2-3,TGCGCCAGCAGCCAACGACTAGTCGCAGATACGCAGTATTTT,CASSQRLVADTQYF
.,TRBD2,15,TRBV6-5,TRBJ2-1,TGTGCCAGCCGCCCTAGCGGGGGGCGGCGTGATGAGCAGTTCTTC,CASRPSGGRRDEQFF
.,TRBD1,14,TRBV3-1/TRBV3-2,TRBJ2-7,TGTGCCAGCAGCCCTAGGACAGGGGAGACCGAGCAGTACTTC,CASSPRTGETEQYF
.,TRBD1,17,TRBV7-9,TRBJ1-4,TGTGCCAGCAGCCCCCCGTTCAGGGACAGGGGGAGCGAAAAACTGTTTTTT,CASSPPFRDRGSEKLFF
.,.,12,TRBV19,TRBJ1-5,TGTGCCGGGGGGGATAGCAATCAGCCCCAGCATTTT,CAGGDSNQPQHF
.,TRBD1,14,TRBV3-1/TRBV3-2,TRBJ1-5,TGTGCCAGCAGCCAGAGACAGGGAAGTCAGCCCCAGCATTTT,CASSQRQGSQPQHF
.,.,14,TRBV5-1,TRBJ2-1,TGCGCCAGCAGCTTGGGGACTATCGACAATGAGCAGTTCTTC,CASSLGTIDNEQFF
.,.,13,TRBV19,TRBJ1-2,TGTGCCAGTAGTACTCAGGGGTTCTATGGCTACACCTTC,CASSTQGFYGYTF
.,.,13,TRBV24-1,TRBJ1-1,TGTGCCACCAGTGATTTCTTGAACACTGAAGCTTTCTTT,CATSDFLNTEAFF
.,TRBD1,15,TRBV5-4,TRBJ1-1,TGTGCCAGCAGCTGGGGACAGAGTGAGAACACTGAAGCTTTCTTT,CASSWGQSENTEAFF
.,TRBD1,15,TRBV6-5,TRBJ2-7,TGTGCCAGCAGTTACCGTGAGACAGGGACCTACGAGCAGTACTTC,CASSYRETGTYEQYF
.,.,14,TRBV7-9,TRBJ2-5,TGTGCCAGCAGCCAGAGCGGGTCCCAAGAGACCCAGTACTTC,CASSQSGSQETQYF
few,TRBD1,15,TRBV5-1,TRBJ1-6,TGCGCCAGCAGCTGGGGACAGGGAACCAATTCACCCCTCCACTTT,CASSWGQGTNSPLHF
.,TRBD2,18,TRBV7-3,TRBJ2-1,TGTGCCAGCAGCTTAAGGGGACTAGCGGGGGACCGGTACAATGAGCAGTTCTTC,CASSLRGLAGDRYNEQFF
.,.,14,TRBV15,TRBJ2-1,TGTGCCACCAGCAGAGTCAGTGGTCACAATGAGCAGTTCTTC,CATSRVSGHNEQFF
.,.,13,TRBV5-8,TRBJ2-7,TGTGCCAGCAGCTTGGCCGGGGTGGACGAGCAGTACTTC,CASSLAGVDEQYF
.,.,16,TRBV7-6,TRBJ1-3,TGTGCCAGCAGCTTAGCCAACCGACAGGCTGGAAACACCATATATTTT,CASSLANRQAGNTIYF